The 27 T cell receptor beta chains reported below all come from one sample, sequenced in a study of OX40 agonist ivuxolimab in advanced cancers. The library was produced with the immunoSEQ multiplex PCR assay. TCRdb carries this immuneACCESS record with in-frame sequences only. Its versions omit some clonotypes, under half of them owing to an unresolved V gene in the studies checked, with the rest unexplained. Present in this sample are 65,000 to 90,000 clones, approximately 90% of which were seen just once. Around 7.3% of the sample is held by the ten biggest clonotypes. The specimen was CD4+ or CD8+ T cells sorted from blood, collected in a trial of the OX40 agonist ivuxolimab. Source of these receptors: an adult with an advanced solid tumor such as melanoma, head and neck, liver or kidney cancer.

This clone was detected a few times. The chain couples TRBV19 to TRBJ1-6; tentative D call: TRBD1 (5 bases). The germline CDR1 and CDR2 sequences are LNHDA and SQIVND (reference sequence). The CDR3 contains 15 residues. The V end was cut by 6 bases, the J end by 7 bases, with 16 bases between. The CDR3 reads CASRPGPSENSPLHF. For the CDR3, the DNA is TGTGCCAGTAGACCGGGACCGTCTGAGAATTCACCCCTCCACTTT.

The rearrangement joins TRBV7-9 to TRBJ2-7; TRBD1 matches at 9 bases. The CDR3 has 16 amino acids. Germline assignment: CDR1 SEHNR and CDR2 FQNEAQ (reference sequence). The ends lost 5 bases at V and 5 bases at J; junction bases unmatched: 13. CDR3 amino acids: CASSNLQGAIFHEQYF. CDR3 sequence (DNA): TGTGCCAGCAGCAACCTACAGGGGGCGATTTTCCACGAGCAGTACTTC.

In this sample, this clone turned up a few times. The chain is built from TRBV4-1 and TRBJ1-6; the D gene is possibly TRBD1 (6 bases). The CDR3 loop spans 13 amino acids. The germline CDR1 and CDR2 sequences are MGHRA and YSYEKL. V lost 4 bases and J 10 bases, leaving 11 bases between the germline ends. As DNA, the CDR3 is TGCGCCAGCAGCCCACAGGGATCCTCACCCCTCCACTTT. Encoded protein: CASSPQGSSPLHF.

V usage is TRBV27 and J usage is TRBJ1-2, with 9 bases fitting TRBD1. The CDR3 is made up of 14 amino acids. In germline, CDR1 is MNHEY, CDR2 SMNVEV (reference sequence). V lost 7 bases, J lost 2 bases, and 5 bases stayed unmatched. CDR3 in amino acids: CASTLTGGNYGYTF. In nucleotides, the CDR3 is TGTGCCAGCACCTTGACAGGGGGGAACTATGGCTACACCTTC.

The V gene is TRBV6-5, the J gene TRBJ1-2; D might be TRBD1 (5 bases). The germline V gene has CDR1 MNHEY and CDR2 SVGAGI. The CDR3 runs 14 residues. V was clipped by 2 bases and J by 5 bases, with 12 bases between them. DNA of the CDR3: TGTGCCAGCAGTTACAGCGGAGAGGGGTATGGCTACACCTTC. Translated: CASSYSGEGYGYTF.

The chain recombines TRBV4-2 with TRBJ2-2; maybe TRBD2 (5 bases). The germline CDR1 and CDR2 sequences are LGHNA and YNFKEQ. V shed 7 bases and J shed 6 bases, with 21 bases lying between them. The CDR3 length is 16 residues. The CDR3 region is CASTASLGGSPGELFF. Here the CDR3 DNA reads TGTGCCAGCACCGCTTCTCTAGGAGGCTCCCCCGGGGAGCTGTTTTTT.

The CDR3 sequence is CSVGLWEAMNTEAFF. The CDR3 nucleotides are TGCAGCGTTGGACTTTGGGAGGCAATGAACACTGAAGCTTTCTTT. This chain links TRBV29-1 with TRBJ1-1; D gene uncertain. The CDR3 is 15 amino acids. V dropped 4 bases and J dropped 0 bases, with 15 bases sitting between them. Germline CDR1 reads SQVTM; CDR2 reads ANQGSEA.

The gene calls are TRBV20-1 and TRBJ2-7; D is undetermined. Germline values: CDR1 DFQATT, CDR2 SNEGSKA (reference sequence). Trimming cost V 3 bases and J 3 bases, with 6 bases left between them. This CDR3 region has 11 residues. The CDR3 DNA follows: TGCAGTGCTAGGGCAGACTACGAGCAGTACTTC. This translates into CSARADYEQYF.

The V and J genes are TRBV27 and TRBJ2-3; D not certain. The CDR3 has 14 amino acids. Germline V gene data show CDR1 as MNHEY and CDR2 as SMNVEV (reference sequence). The V end was cut by 4 bases, the J end by 0 bases, with 8 bases between. The CDR3 sequence is CASSYGVSTDTQYF. The CDR3 nucleotides read TGTGCCAGCAGTTATGGGGTCAGCACAGATACGCAGTATTTT.

J is TRBJ2-5 and V is TRBV11-1; D perhaps matches TRBD2 (6 bases). Trimming left V 0 bases short and J 3 bases short, with 11 bases between. Germline values: CDR1 SGHAT, CDR2 FQDESV (reference sequence). The CDR3 is 15 residues long. The CDR3 coding sequence is TGTGCCAGCAGCTTAGCGATAGCGGAGGAAGAGACCCAGTACTTC. Its translation: CASSLAIAEEETQYF.

The chain joins TRBV9 to TRBJ2-7; 14 nucleotides line up with TRBD2. The germline CDR1 and CDR2 sequences are SGDLS and YYNGEE. CDR3 length: 17 residues. V lost 4 bases to trimming and J lost 3 bases; unmatched junction nucleotides: 9. CDR3 DNA sequence: TGTGCCAGCAGCCCTCAAGGGGGACTAGCGGGGGACTACGAGCAGTACTTC. Encoded protein: CASSPQGGLAGDYEQYF.

The table lists this clone with a few counts. The rearrangement uses TRBV6-6 and TRBJ1-5, with D hard to call. This CDR3 has 16 amino acids. Per germline, CDR1 MNHNY and CDR2 SVGAGI (reference sequence). Trimming took 2 bases from V and 2 from J, leaving 13 bases between them. The CDR3 DNA sequence: TGTGCCAGCAGTTACCATCTGGGGTTGGGCAATCAGCCCCAGCATTTT. Translation gives CASSYHLGLGNQPQHF.

The rearrangement uses TRBV27 and TRBJ2-1; 7 nucleotides agree with TRBD1. Germline V gene data show CDR1 as MNHEY and CDR2 as SMNVEV (reference sequence). J gave up 3 bases and V 8 bases, and 4 bases lay outside the gene matches. The CDR3 consists of 13 residues. CDR3 bases: TGTGCCAGCGGAAACAGGGGCTACAATGAGCAGTTCTTC. This codes for CASGNRGYNEQFF.

This chain uses TRBV4-1 with TRBJ1-4, with TRBD1 matching 9 bases. Germline-derived CDR1 and CDR2 are MGHRA and YSYEKL. The CDR3 loop spans 15 amino acids. With 6 bases clipped from V and 7 bases from J, the junction kept 9 bases outside the gene matches. This CDR3 reads CASRHPGQGGEKLFF. The DNA for the CDR3 is TGCGCCAGCAGACACCCGGGACAGGGAGGTGAAAAACTGTTTTTT.

This chain uses TRBV5-8 with TRBJ1-5; D is possibly TRBD1 (6 bases). This CDR3 has 15 amino acids. The ends were cut back, 2 bases at V and 1 base at J, with 10 bases in the middle. Germline CDR1 SGHTS, CDR2 YDEGEE. The CDR3 here is CASSFTGLSNQPQHF. CDR3 bases: TGTGCCAGCAGCTTTACAGGGTTAAGCAATCAGCCCCAGCATTTT.

V and J are TRBV6-5 and TRBJ1-2; D possibly corresponds to TRBD1 (5 bases). V lost 6 bases to trimming and J lost 2 bases, with 10 bases between them. This CDR3 has 13 residues. Germline V gene sequence: CDR1 MNHEY, CDR2 SVGAGI. In nucleotides, the CDR3 is TGTGCCAGCAGCGTGGACATGAACTATGGCTACACCTTC. As protein: CASSVDMNYGYTF.

V is TRBV6-5 and J is TRBJ2-7, with no clear D. Trimming removed 4 bases from V and 2 bases from J, with 9 bases in between. The germline gives CDR1 MNHEY, CDR2 SVGAGI. CDR3 length equals 13 residues. The CDR3 DNA sequence: TGTGCCAGCAGTTCGGTCCGAACCTACGAGCAGTACTTC. Amino acids: CASSSVRTYEQYF.

The rearrangement uses TRBV5-6 and TRBJ1-6, with 7 positions matching TRBD1. The CDR3 has 15 residues. The germline gives CDR1 SGHDT, CDR2 YYEEEE. The J segment lost 9 bases and the V segment lost 3 bases, leaving 9 bases of the junction unmatched. The CDR3 spells CASSWGQTKGSPLHF. The CDR3 DNA reads TGTGCCAGCAGCTGGGGACAGACTAAGGGTTCACCCCTCCACTTT.

The chain couples TRBV5-6 to TRBJ2-2, with D unclear. The germline CDR1 and CDR2 sequences are SGHDT and YYEEEE. Trimming removed 4 bases at V and 5 bases at J, with 12 bases between. The CDR3 consists of 14 residues. The CDR3 sequence is CASSPPAVTGELFF. CDR3 sequence (DNA): TGTGCCAGCAGCCCTCCCGCGGTTACCGGGGAGCTGTTTTTT.

The CDR3: CASSIRRSSGANVLTF. CDR3 coding DNA: TGTGCCAGCAGCATAAGACGCAGCTCTGGGGCCAACGTCCTGACTTTC. This sequence joins TRBV9 and TRBJ2-6; D call uncertain. The germline V gene encodes CDR1 SGDLS and CDR2 YYNGEE. This CDR3 is 16 amino acids long. V dropped 4 bases and J dropped 0 bases, with 11 bases sitting between them.

V is TRBV9 and J is TRBJ1-6, with 8 positions matching TRBD1. The germline CDR1 and CDR2 sequences are SGDLS and YYNGEE. The V segment lost 3 bases and the J segment 13 bases; nucleotides outside the gene matches: 6. The CDR3 consists of 13 residues. CDR3 residues: CASSDRGGGPLHF. Written as DNA, the CDR3 is TGTGCCAGCAGCGACAGGGGGGGTGGGCCCCTCCACTTT.

The V and J genes are TRBV4-1 and TRBJ1-5, with D unresolved. Per the germline V gene, CDR1 is MGHRA and CDR2 is YSYEKL. CDR3 size: 13 residues. Trimming pared 4 bases from V and 7 bases from J, leaving 11 bases between. The CDR3 sequence: CASSPTLIQPQHF. In DNA, the CDR3 is TGCGCCAGCAGCCCCACACTCATCCAGCCCCAGCATTTT.

The chain combines TRBV11-2 with TRBJ2-7; a possible D gene is TRBD1 (6 bases). Germline CDR1 and CDR2: SGHAT and FQNNGV. Trimming took off 6 bases at V and 0 bases at J, with 18 bases between the two ends. The CDR3 covers 16 residues. The CDR3 spells CASRTPSTGHSYEQYF. The CDR3, as DNA: TGTGCCAGCAGAACGCCCTCCACGGGACACTCCTACGAGCAGTACTTC.

The chain recombines TRBV7-6 with TRBJ2-1; 8 positions agree with TRBD1. V lost 4 bases, J lost 0 bases, and 11 bases stayed unmatched. The CDR3 has 18 amino acids. Germline values: CDR1 SGHVS, CDR2 FNYEAQ. CDR3 in amino acids: CASSWDRRLASSYNEQFF. The CDR3 coding sequence is TGTGCCAGCAGCTGGGACAGGAGGCTGGCCAGCTCCTACAATGAGCAGTTCTTC.

This chain connects TRBV27 to TRBJ1-3; TRBD1 might be the D (5 bases). Germline V gene lookup returns CDR1 MNHEY and CDR2 SMNVEV (reference sequence). Deletions cut 8 bases from V and 4 bases from J, with 15 bases between. CDR3 size: 14 residues. In nucleotides, the CDR3 is TGTGCCAGCGGCCCGGGAGGGGCAGGAAACACCATATATTTT. It encodes CASGPGGAGNTIYF.

The chain recombines TRBV6-1 with TRBJ2-7; unclear D gene. CDR3 length: 14 amino acids. V was cut by 6 bases and J by 6 bases, with 18 bases left in between. The germline V gene encodes CDR1 MNHNS and CDR2 SASEGT. The CDR3 bases are TGTGCCAGCAGCGACCTGTTTCCCCATAGCGAGCAGTACTTC. Protein product: CASSDLFPHSEQYF.

This rearrangement joins TRBV30 to TRBJ1-4; D is possibly TRBD1 (5 bases). This CDR3 is built from 14 residues. Trimming left V 0 bases short and J 5 bases short, with 10 bases between. Germline CDR1 reads GTSNPN; CDR2 reads SVGIG (reference sequence). The CDR3 coding sequence is TGTGCCTGGAGTGTGGTCAGGGAAAATGAAAAACTGTTTTTT. This codes for CAWSVVRENEKLFF.